These 13 T cell receptor beta chains originate from one sample sequenced in a study of blood T cell repertoires in COVID-19. Data came from immunoSEQ multiplex PCR; TCRdb stores just in-frame clones and leaves some out. The sample includes under 300,000 clones, 80% to 90% of them seen just once. What was sequenced was PBMCs or T cells enriched from blood (not recorded which). All receptors derive from a middle-aged woman who had been exposed to COVID-19.

The rearrangement joins TRBV3-1 (or the pseudogene TRBV3-2) to TRBJ2-5; D call uncertain. Germline-derived CDR1 and CDR2 are LGHDT and YNNKEL (reference sequence). Trimming took 4 bases from V and 5 from J, leaving 8 bases between them. The CDR3 runs to 12 residues. DNA of the CDR3: TGTGCCAGCAGCCCCTCTGCGGAGACCCAGTACTTC. It translates to CASSPSAETQYF.

The chain is built from TRBV3-1 (or the pseudogene TRBV3-2) and TRBJ1-2, with D perhaps matching TRBD1 (5 bases). V was trimmed by 3 bases and J by 8 bases, leaving 19 bases between them. CDR1 is LGHDT, CDR2 YNNKEL, per germline (reference sequence). There are 15 residues in the CDR3. CDR3 amino acids: CASSQEGWGRYGYTF. In DNA, the CDR3 is TGTGCCAGCAGCCAGGAAGGATGGGGGAGGTACGGCTACACCTTC.

The genes are TRBV7-9 and TRBJ1-6, with D possibly being TRBD1 (5 bases). Trimming stripped 6 bases from V and 6 bases from J, with 18 bases between. The CDR3 runs 16 residues. CDR1 and CDR2 (germline): SEHNR, FQNEAQ (reference sequence). The CDR3 loop is CASSYGLGGGNSPLHF. The CDR3 DNA sequence: TGTGCCAGCAGTTACGGGCTCGGGGGAGGTAATTCACCCCTCCACTTT.

The chain couples TRBV7-2 to TRBJ2-1; tentatively, D is TRBD2 (6 bases). V was shortened by 3 bases and J by 0 bases, with 12 bases between the two germline ends. CDR3 length: 16 amino acids. Germline CDR1 and CDR2: SGHTA and FQGNSA. The DNA for the CDR3 is TGTGCCAGCAGCTTTACCGGGGGTTTCTCCTACAATGAGCAGTTCTTC. Translation: CASSFTGGFSYNEQFF.

This chain joins TRBV28 and TRBJ2-3; 7 nucleotides agree with TRBD1. J gave up 2 bases and V 6 bases, and 8 bases lay outside the gene matches. CDR1 MDHEN and CDR2 SYDVKM come from the germline V gene. CDR3 length: 15 residues. As DNA, the CDR3 is TGTGCCAGCAGATGGGCAGGGGGTTCCACAGATACGCAGTATTTT. It translates to CASRWAGGSTDTQYF.

Of note for this clone: The sample has other DNA sequences that encode this CDR3 too. The chain recombines TRBV19 with TRBJ1-1; D might be TRBD1 (6 bases). Germline values: CDR1 LNHDA, CDR2 SQIVND (reference sequence). V was pared by 4 bases and J by 4 bases, with 13 bases between. This CDR3 region has 14 residues. The DNA for the CDR3 is TGTGCCAGTAGTACAACAGGGTTGGGCACTGAAGCTTTCTTT. Translation: CASSTTGLGTEAFF.

The chain combines TRBV6-5 with TRBJ2-3; perhaps TRBD1 as D (5 bases). The CDR3 is 16 residues long. The V gene lost 0 bases and the J gene lost 5 bases, with 15 bases spanning the gap. Germline V CDR1 and CDR2: MNHEY, SVGAGI. CDR3 amino acids: CASSYSPRAWGDTQYF. The CDR3, as DNA: TGTGCCAGCAGTTACTCGCCCAGGGCCTGGGGAGATACGCAGTATTTT.

This clone was counted once. This chain uses TRBV28 with TRBJ1-2; 10 nucleotides line up with TRBD1. The length of the CDR3 is 14 residues. Germline V gives CDR1 MDHEN, CDR2 SYDVKM. The V gene end was trimmed by 8 bases and the J gene end by 4 bases; junction bases not matched to a gene: 7. CDR3 sequence (DNA): TGTGCCAGCCGAGACAGGGGGCCGTTCTATGGCTACACCTTC. This sequence encodes CASRDRGPFYGYTF.

This rearrangement joins TRBV4-1 to TRBJ2-2; no reliable D call. This CDR3 comprises 17 residues. CDR1 MGHRA and CDR2 YSYEKL come from the germline V gene. Trimming removed 1 base from V and 3 bases from J, with 15 bases in between. The CDR3 coding sequence is TGCGCCAGCAGCCAAGCAAACCTTGTGGGCTACACCGGGGAGCTGTTTTTT. It encodes CASSQANLVGYTGELFF.

J is TRBJ2-1 and V is TRBV18; TRBD2 matches at 16 bases. J gave up 3 bases and V 3 bases, and 5 bases lay outside the gene matches. The CDR3 consists of 18 residues. Germline CDR1 KGHSH, CDR2 LQKENI. CDR3 DNA sequence: TGTGCCAGCTCACCTGGGACTAGCGGGAGGGCAGGCTACAATGAGCAGTTCTTC. Translating it yields CASSPGTSGRAGYNEQFF.

The CDR3 nucleotides are TGTGCCAGCAGCCTAAAGGGGACAGGGGGCATTTCTTTCCACGAGCAGTACTTC. Protein sequence: CASSLKGTGGISFHEQYF. The chain recombines TRBV7-2 with TRBJ2-7, with 12 bases fitting TRBD1. The CDR3 sequence is 18 residues long. V shed 5 bases and J 5 bases; nucleotides not matched to a gene: 16. From germline, CDR1 is SGHTA and CDR2 FQGNSA.

A few counts support this clone. Different DNA sequences within this sample yield the same CDR3. The chain carries TRBV5-1 and TRBJ2-5, with 9 bases identical to TRBD2. CDR3 length equals 15 residues. V lost 4 bases, J lost 2 bases, and 6 bases stayed unmatched. Per the germline V gene, CDR1 is SGHRS and CDR2 is YFSETQ. CDR3 DNA sequence: TGCGCCAGCAGCCCAAGCGGGGGGCTTCAAGAGACCCAGTACTTC. It codes for CASSPSGGLQETQYF. The full variable domain, rest sourced from reference TRBV5-1 and TRBJ2-5, is KAGVTQTPRYLIKTRGQQVTLSCSPISGHRSVSWYQQTPGQGLQFLFEYFSETQRNKGNFPGRFSGRQFSNSRSEMNVSTLELGDSALYLCASSPSGGLQETQYFGPGTRLLVL.

The chain is built from TRBV6-1 and TRBJ1-1, with TRBD1 identical over 7 bases. The CDR3 length is 15 residues. The J segment lost 4 bases and the V segment lost 2 bases, leaving 7 bases of the junction unmatched. Germline-derived CDR1 and CDR2 are MNHNS and SASEGT. CDR3 DNA: TGTGCCAGCAGTGAAACCAGACAGGGTACCACTGAAGCTTTCTTT. It is translated as CASSETRQGTTEAFF.